The 25 T cell receptor beta chains listed next were all sequenced from one sample in a study of blood T cell repertoires in COVID-19. Here immunoSEQ multiplex PCR was the method, and the copy in TCRdb shows in-frame clones only, minus some. The sample has hundreds of thousands of clones; around four fifths are singletons. Sequences were obtained from peripheral blood. The receptors were sampled from a woman in her 70s with active or convalescent COVID-19.

The V gene is TRBV18, the J gene TRBJ2-2, with 15 bases lining up with TRBD2. V shed 3 bases, J shed 10 bases, and the junction held 3 bases outside the gene matches. Germline V gene data show CDR1 as KGHSH and CDR2 as LQKENI. The length of the CDR3 is 15 residues. CDR3 coding DNA: TGTGCCAGCTCACCGGGACTAGCGGGAGGAGAGGAGCTGTTTTTT. Amino acid sequence: CASSPGLAGGEELFF.

CDR3 in amino acids: CAISGLRWRQGQPQETQYF. CDR3 bases: TGTGCCATCAGTGGTCTAAGGTGGCGACAGGGACAGCCCCAAGAGACCCAGTACTTC. The chain employs TRBV10-3 and TRBJ2-5; 7 bases line up with TRBD1. Per germline, CDR1 ENHRY and CDR2 SYGVKD. CDR3 size: 19 residues. V lost 4 bases, J lost 1 base, and 18 bases stayed unmatched.

The V call is TRBV7-3, the J call TRBJ1-2; no definite D call. Germline V CDR1 and CDR2: SGHTA, FQGTGA. V was shortened by 8 bases and J by 7 bases, with 14 bases between the two germline ends. This CDR3 is 12 amino acids long. CDR3 sequence (DNA): TGTGCCAGCGGGTCAGGCTTACTTGGCTACACCTTC. Translating it yields CASGSGLLGYTF. Full variable domain (rest looked up from reference TRBV7-3 and TRBJ1-2): GAGVSQTPSNKVTEKGKYVELRCDPISGHTALYWYRQSLGQGPEFLIYFQGTGAADDSGLPNDRFFAVRPEGSVSTLKIQRTERGDSAVYLCASGSGLLGYTFGSGTRLTVV.

V gene TRBV19 combines with J gene TRBJ1-1; D is unclear. The V end lost 3 bases, the J end lost 3 bases, and 14 bases lay between the germline ends. The CDR3 contains 15 residues. Germline-derived CDR1 and CDR2 are LNHDA and SQIVND (reference sequence). CDR3 protein: CASSIRRGSDTEAFF. In DNA form, the CDR3 reads TGTGCCAGTAGTATCCGCCGGGGTTCAGACACTGAAGCTTTCTTT. Full variable domain (remainder filled in from reference TRBV19 and TRBJ1-1): DGGITQSPKYLFRKEGQNVTLSCEQNLNHDAMYWYRQDPGQGLRLIYYSQIVNDFQKGDIAEGYSVSREKKESFPLTVTSAQKNPTAFYLCASSIRRGSDTEAFFGQGTRLTVV.

The chain combines TRBV19 with TRBJ2-1; TRBD1 aligns across 9 bases. CDR1 is LNHDA and CDR2 is SQIVND in the germline V gene (reference sequence). CDR3 length equals 15 residues. V lost 5 bases, J lost 8 bases, and 10 bases stayed unmatched. CDR3 sequence: CASSSLQGAGDEQFF. Written as DNA, the CDR3 is TGTGCCAGTAGTTCCCTACAGGGGGCAGGGGATGAGCAGTTCTTC.

The chain has TRBV7-6 and TRBJ1-3; tentative D call: TRBD1 (6 bases). The CDR3 consists of 14 residues. The germline V gene has CDR1 SGHVS and CDR2 FNYEAQ. V was pared by 6 bases and J by 4 bases, with 13 bases between. CDR3 sequence reads: CASSAGGAGNTIYF. The CDR3 DNA follows: TGTGCCAGCAGTGCGGGGGGGGCAGGAAACACCATATATTTT.

The genes are TRBV28 and TRBJ1-1; TRBD1 aligns across 7 bases. V lost 5 bases and J lost 0; bases outside the gene matches: 3. The length of the CDR3 is 14 residues. The germline V gene has CDR1 MDHEN and CDR2 SYDVKM. The CDR3 DNA reads as TGTGCCAGCAGTGTGACAGGGATGAACACTGAAGCTTTCTTT. As protein: CASSVTGMNTEAFF.

V usage is TRBV5-1 and J usage is TRBJ2-3, with 14 bases fitting TRBD2. Trimming removed 3 bases from V and 4 bases from J; junction bases left unmatched: 7. CDR3 length: 17 residues. The germline V gene encodes CDR1 SGHRS and CDR2 YFSETQ. CDR3 coding DNA: TGCGCCAGCAGCTCGGGACTAGCGGGGGCTAGGGCAGATACGCAGTATTTT. Translating gives CASSSGLAGARADTQYF.

The V and J genes are TRBV4-2 and TRBJ1-5; 7 bases match TRBD1. Trimming cost V 1 base and J 7 bases; bases outside gene matches: 7. CDR1 is LGHNA and CDR2 is YNFKEQ in the germline V gene. This CDR3 is 15 amino acids long. The CDR3 region has the DNA TGTGCCAGCAGCCAAGTAGACAGGGCGGACCAGCCCCAGCATTTT. Its protein product is CASSQVDRADQPQHF.

The V call is TRBV20-1, the J call TRBJ2-5; D perhaps matches TRBD1 (5 bases). Per the germline V gene, CDR1 is DFQATT and CDR2 is SNEGSKA (reference sequence). The CDR3 length is 15 residues. Deletions cut 3 bases from V and 5 bases from J, with 19 bases between. CDR3 amino acids: CSASIPQGLGETQYF. CDR3 coding DNA: TGCAGTGCTAGTATTCCCCAGGGCCTGGGGGAGACCCAGTACTTC.

The gene calls are TRBV6-2 or TRBV6-3 and TRBJ2-2, with D perhaps TRBD2 (6 bases). V was pared by 5 bases and J by 5 bases, with 18 bases between. Germline V lookup: CDR1 MNHEY, CDR2 SVGEGT. This CDR3 has 16 amino acids. The CDR3 loop is CASSRPGRTYTGELFF. CDR3 bases: TGTGCCAGCAGTAGGCCGGGGAGGACTTATACCGGGGAGCTGTTTTTT.

DNA of the CDR3: TGTGCCAGCTCACCACCGTATCGTACAGGCCTCTATGGCTACACCTTC. As protein: CASSPPYRTGLYGYTF. The rearrangement uses TRBV18 and TRBJ1-2; TRBD1 might be the D (5 bases). The germline CDR1 and CDR2 sequences are KGHSH and LQKENI. V was trimmed by 0 bases and J by 4 bases, leaving 15 bases between them. This CDR3 comprises 16 residues.

This chain links TRBV27 with TRBJ2-1, with no clear D. V was clipped by 7 bases and J by 0 bases, with 16 bases between them. Germline V gene sequence: CDR1 MNHEY, CDR2 SMNVEV (reference sequence). The CDR3 covers 16 residues. The CDR3 loop reads CASIPLWSSSYNEQFF. The CDR3 DNA sequence: TGTGCCAGCATACCCTTGTGGTCGAGCTCCTACAATGAGCAGTTCTTC.

V and J are TRBV4-2 and TRBJ2-7; no clear D gene. CDR3 size: 14 residues. Trimming removed 0 bases from V and 0 bases from J, with 6 bases in between. Germline V gene data show CDR1 as LGHNA and CDR2 as YNFKEQ. The CDR3 spells CASSQEVSSYEQYF. The CDR3 coding sequence is TGTGCCAGCAGCCAAGAAGTTAGCTCCTACGAGCAGTACTTC.

The CDR3: CASSVLATAETQYF. The CDR3, as DNA: TGTGCCAGCAGTGTACTAGCGACGGCAGAGACCCAGTACTTC. V and J are TRBV2 and TRBJ2-5; 7 nucleotides match TRBD2. This CDR3 region has 14 residues. The germline CDR1 and CDR2 sequences are SNHLY and FYNNEI. After removal of 4 bases from V and 4 bases from J, the junction contained 6 bases not matched to a gene.

The J gene is TRBJ1-1, the V gene TRBV7-2; a weak D match, TRBD1 (6 bases). CDR3 length: 13 residues. Deletions cut 6 bases from V and 5 bases from J, with 13 bases between. The germline gives CDR1 SGHTA, CDR2 FQGNSA. CDR3: CASRTGTTTEAFF. CDR3 sequence (DNA): TGTGCCAGCAGAACCGGGACAACGACTGAAGCTTTCTTT.

This clone was observed a few times. CDR3 sequence (DNA): TGTGCCAGCAGTTCTCAGGTGGGAGAGACCCAGTACTTC. Translated, it gives CASSSQVGETQYF. The chain recombines TRBV12-3 or TRBV12-4 with TRBJ2-5; no firm D call. The CDR3 is 13 amino acids. V lost 4 bases to trimming and J lost 4 bases, with 10 bases between them.

The V and J genes are TRBV28 and TRBJ1-1; possible D gene TRBD1, 6 bases. Trimming took 2 bases from V and 7 from J, leaving 17 bases between them. The CDR3 has 15 amino acids. Germline assignment: CDR1 MDHEN and CDR2 SYDVKM. In nucleotides, the CDR3 is TGTGCCAGCAGTTTAGTTGACAGGACCAGTCATGAAGCTTTCTTT. The encoded protein is CASSLVDRTSHEAFF.

This clone was counted between two and nine times. The gene calls are TRBV19 and TRBJ1-2; D uncertain. Germline assignment: CDR1 LNHDA and CDR2 SQIVND (reference sequence). The CDR3 loop spans 13 amino acids. V was pared by 3 bases and J by 10 bases, with 15 bases between. CDR3 in DNA: TGTGCCAGTAGTATTACAACGGAGGAGGTCTACACCTTC. It yields the protein CASSITTEEVYTF.

The V gene is TRBV27, the J gene TRBJ1-1; D might be TRBD1 (6 bases). V lost 7 bases, J lost 5 bases, and 20 bases lay in between. The CDR3 spans 15 residues. Germline values: CDR1 MNHEY, CDR2 SMNVEV (reference sequence). The CDR3 nucleotides are TGTGCCAGCATGTCCTCCGGGGGGGGCCGGACTGAAGCTTTCTTT. This encodes CASMSSGGGRTEAFF.

This clone was detected once. The genes are TRBV19 and TRBJ2-1; a possible D gene is TRBD1 (6 bases). The V end was cut by 2 bases, the J end by 4 bases, with 12 bases between. Germline CDR1 reads LNHDA; CDR2 reads SQIVND (reference sequence). The CDR3 spans 15 residues. Written as DNA, the CDR3 is TGTGCCAGTAGTATATATGGGCAGGGGTACAATGAGCAGTTCTTC. It is translated as CASSIYGQGYNEQFF.

The genes are TRBV6-5 and TRBJ1-1, with 8 bases identical to TRBD1. This CDR3 has 15 residues. Germline CDR1 is MNHEY and CDR2 is SVGAGI. The junction had 8 bases not matched to a gene; V was cut back by 4 bases and J by 4 bases. CDR3 loop: CASSFTTGAFTEAFF. CDR3 nucleotides: TGTGCCAGCAGTTTCACGACAGGGGCGTTCACTGAAGCTTTCTTT.

V usage is TRBV7-9 and J usage is TRBJ2-1; D gene uncertain. With 1 base removed from V and 0 bases from J, the gap between germline ends came to 7 bases. CDR1 is SEHNR and CDR2 is FQNEAQ in the germline V gene (reference sequence). This CDR3 is built from 15 residues. The CDR3 sequence: CASSLVLPSYNEQFF. CDR3 DNA sequence: TGTGCCAGCAGCTTAGTACTCCCCTCCTACAATGAGCAGTTCTTC.

V is TRBV25-1 and J is TRBJ2-2; D might be TRBD2 (6 bases). The germline V and J ends were trimmed by 2 bases and 1 base, with 8 bases remaining between them. This CDR3 is 15 amino acids long. Germline values: CDR1 MGHDK, CDR2 SYGVNS. The chain's CDR3 is CASSERGMNTGELFF. CDR3 nucleotide sequence: TGTGCCAGCAGTGAACGGGGGATGAACACCGGGGAGCTGTTTTTT.

This chain uses TRBV10-3 with TRBJ1-5, with 12 bases aligning to TRBD1. Germline V gene lookup returns CDR1 ENHRY and CDR2 SYGVKD. The CDR3 has 17 amino acids. J gave up 6 bases and V 6 bases, and 12 bases lay outside the gene matches. The chain's CDR3 is CAISPGQGASISQPQHF. CDR3 in DNA: TGTGCCATCAGCCCGGGACAGGGGGCAAGTATTAGTCAGCCCCAGCATTTT.